Described below is a single TCR beta chain sequence and its context. The specificity of this receptor is unknown. No base qualities exist here, and no much larger clone lies one base off it. Taken from cysteine to phenylalanine, the CDR3 has 14 residues. Of all the DNA, just the CDR3 is kept, 42 bases in frame from base 1. Relative to germline, V is 7 bases shorter and J is 5 bases shorter, with 15 bases between their ends. The germline V gene gives CDR1 as SGHRS and CDR2 as YFSETQ. Preparation of the library involved the immunoSEQ multiplex PCR assay. The multiplex PCR relied on a mix of 60 forward primers for TCR Vbeta segments and 13 reverse primers for TCR Jbeta segments. Amplification of the CDR3 region of rearranged TCR beta genes was performed with a multiplex PCR assay on genomic DNA. Amplified TCR beta libraries were sequenced as 87-base-pair reads on the Illumina HiSeq System. Turning to the authors' computational methods: In a later analysis, 80 million or so unique TCR beta chains were counted across the roughly 700 repertoires, and roughly 9.9 million of these chains were shared by at least two donors. Raw reads were error-corrected and collapsed into unique sequences by a nearest-neighbor algorithm in which closely related sequences were merged to remove PCR and sequencing errors. Alignment of CDR3 sequences to IMGT reference sequences was used to assign V, D and J gene segments. For a sequence to be retained, a match of at least six nucleotides to both a V gene segment and a J gene segment was required. Rearrangements were called productive when the CDR3 lacked stop codons and stayed in frame with V and J; all others were non-productive. Following IMGT convention, CDR3 was defined as the stretch from the second conserved V-encoded cysteine up to the conserved J-encoded phenylalanine. The earlier analysis of approximately 500 of the donors excluded sequences that lacked an unambiguous match to a single V gene segment. In an earlier analysis of 587 of the donors, a V segment was called functional when productive rearrangements were above 56.7%, and segregating when the standard deviation between donors exceeded 5%. A statistical classification framework was built for diagnosing cytomegalovirus status from the catalog of TCR beta chain sequences. In a later analysis, V and J genes were assigned by comparing TCR nucleotide sequences against IMGT/GENE-DB human TR gene sequences. The TCRdist pipeline was used in a later analysis to assign CDR3 sequences and most-parsimonious VDJ recombination scenarios. In a later analysis, every TCR beta chain was defined by the combination of its CDR3 amino acid sequence and its V-gene family, and reads without a unique V-gene family were dropped. A later analysis removed 592 highly shared, low-generation-probability nucleotide sequences to deal with suspected cross-contamination and a sequencing artifact. In a later analysis, a clonal expansion index was calculated for each public chain from normalized within-repertoire ranks of inferred template counts. A later analysis computed generation probabilities with a VDJ recombination model fitted to out-of-frame rearrangements, and checked the results against IGoR. Hypergeometric tests were used in a later analysis to score TCR-TCR, TCR-HLA and TCR-CMV co-occurrence, with a repertoire-size bias correction applied to the TCR pairs. To estimate false discovery rates, a later analysis permuted the HLA or CMV assignments 20 times. In a later analysis, co-occurring TCRs were grouped using DBSCAN, with TCRdist sequence similarity added in when clustering inside HLA-allele-positive subsets. For co-occurrence clustering, repertoires with fewer than 30,000 or more than 120,000 public chains were excluded, along with several repertoires with anomalous nucleotide sharing. Not all clones reach the TCRdb copy of this immuneACCESS table, which keeps in-frame sequences only. Checked studies attribute under half of the gap to unresolved V genes and leave the rest unexplained. That table furnishes V, J and clone size, whereas the DNA furnished D and trimming. The sample table shows approximately 150,000 clones, and approximately 71% are seen once. Together, the top ten hold about 10% of the sample.

The sample comes from a study of cytomegalovirus exposure and HLA in healthy donors (dated by TCRdb to the late 2010s). Turning to the overall study: An earlier analysis of a few hundred of the donors reported about 260 Gb of sequence data and 90 million to 120 million unique TCR beta sequences obtained from about 180 million T cells. About 280 gigabases of sequencing data and around 80 million unique TCR sequences made up an early release that covered several hundred HLA-typed donors. Of the approximately 370 genotyped donors, roughly 80% were placed in the genetic ancestry cluster associated with self-reported Caucasian donors. The study aimed to test whether signatures of past pathogen exposure could be identified by cataloging public T cell receptors. Using immunosequencing, the study profiled T cell repertoires from fewer than 850 subjects and related those repertoires to cytomegalovirus serostatus. Besides the first cohort of 550 to 750 subjects, a separate validation cohort made up of 95 to 150 different subjects was used. High-throughput TCR immunosequencing, statistical association of individual TCRs with disease status, and machine learning were combined to predict cytomegalovirus infection status. A later analysis re-analyzed previously published TCR beta repertoires from approximately 700 donors and added high-resolution HLA genotyping to study TCR occurrence patterns. Rather than drawing on any new phenotypic data, the later analysis identified candidate immune exposures from TCR beta sequences and the way those sequences occurred across donors. An earlier analysis of approximately 580 of the donors used high-throughput TCR beta sequencing to judge whether each TCR beta V gene segment behaved as functional or pseudogenic. Donor age, sex, ethnicity and CMV serostatus were compiled alongside the repertoire data. A later genetic analysis used genome-wide SNP genotypes for about 60% of the roughly 700 donors, treating that subset as a discovery cohort. Every discovery cohort repertoire had been produced on one sequencing platform. Both class I and class II loci were covered by HLA typing, at four-digit resolution. The number of typed donors differed by locus: about 629-640 for A, B, C, DRB1 and DQB1; approximately 520 for DQA1; some 590 for DPA1; and 450 to 480 for DPB1. Four or five DR-DQ haplotypes were handled as single units for association and clustering because linkage in the cohort was strong. On average, roughly 250,000 unique TCR beta nucleotide sequences were sequenced per donor among a few hundred genotyped donors of the cohort, with roughly 19% of those sequences being non-productive. What the work shows at the level of the full study, not this receptor alone: In a later genetic analysis, a missense DCLRE1C variant was associated with V-gene and J-gene trimming of TCR beta chains, and the association was replicated in an independent cohort. A later analysis found that TCR association rates varied across HLA loci, with DRB1 alleles showing the most associated TCRs and HLA-C alleles the fewest. At a false discovery rate of 0.05, a later analysis linked about 17,000 TCR beta sequences to specific HLA alleles. Most TCR sequences were observed very rarely across donors, whereas some public TCRs were present in many individuals. Broadly in line with IMGT annotations, most TCR beta V segments showed up in productive rearrangements about 90% or about 30% of the time in an earlier analysis of 450 to 600 of the donors. In vitro tests confirmed that a few of the cytomegalovirus-associated TCR beta chains recognize cytomegalovirus antigens. Roughly uniform sequencing depth across donors was assumed in presence/absence analyses, although this assumption may not hold. In a later analysis, HLA-associated TCR beta chains were found to be more clonally expanded and to have lower generation probabilities than equally common non-associated chains. In a later analysis, several top co-occurrence clusters were reported to appear linked to parvovirus B19, influenza, CMV and Epstein-Barr virus. A later genetic analysis reported fewer N-insertions in productive TCRs among donors in an Asian-associated ancestry cluster than the roughly 690-donor mean. Because HLA typing was missing for some donors at each locus, association tests included only the typed subset. Because counts were too low, some 17 rarely observed V segments, including chromosome 9 orphons, were excluded from the earlier analysis of 500 to 700 of the donors. The authors suggested that the approach could potentially be generalized to other disease states and immunological phenotypes. The classifier was reported to diagnose cytomegalovirus status with high specificity and sensitivity in both the original and validation cohorts. In a later analysis, most CMV-associated TCR beta chains were found to appear HLA-restricted, with HLA associations seemingly driven largely by CMV exposure. A further reported finding was that TCR beta sequences accurately predicted the HLA-A and HLA-B alleles for most subjects in the first cohort. Immune exposure information for the cohort was limited to CMV serostatus. When HLA alleles, especially DR and DQ, strongly co-occurred, attributing TCR associations to individual alleles was difficult. Linkage disequilibrium might explain the correlated functional status among segregating V segments, but an unknown experimental factor could not be excluded. Because the 87-base-pair reads could not distinguish some IMGT-functional V segments, including TRBV6-2 and TRBV6-3, those segments were excluded. The sequencing pipeline was judged likely to have produced a cluster of highly shared sequence variants as a technical artifact. In this cohort, only TCR beta chains were sequenced, and detectable features were limited by the absence of alpha or paired-chain data. The study gave a list of about 160 TCR beta chains associated with cytomegalovirus.

In total, 630 or so healthy bone marrow donors made up the cohort. All cohort members were sampled while nominally healthy, although unrecorded immune exposures were likely present. The donor tested CMV seropositive, placing the donor among the 250 to 350 seropositive members of the cohort. A peripheral blood sample was collected from each donor, and TCR beta sequencing was performed on peripheral blood mononuclear cells. Genomic DNA extraction from the blood cell samples was performed with the Qiagen DNeasy Blood Extraction Kit. This sequence uses TRBV5-1 and TRBJ1-4; D gene: possibly TRBD1, on 5 matching bases. Sample: PBMCs. The receptor was isolated from a man aged 30-40 years in good health and CMV-seropositive. In nucleotide form, the sequence is TGCGCCAGCTCCCCCCAGGGAACGAATGAAAAACTGTTTTTT. Its amino acids are CASSPQGTNEKLFF.